A single sample gave rise to the 4 T cell receptor beta chains below, sequenced in a study of blood T cell repertoires in COVID-19. Here immunoSEQ multiplex PCR was the method, and the copy in TCRdb shows in-frame clones only, minus some. Here the sample spans over 150,000 clones, around 79% being singletons. The sequencing input was peripheral blood. The receptor source for this set is a man older than 75 with acute or convalescent COVID-19.

The chain has TRBV5-7 and TRBJ1-5, with 10 bases identical to TRBD1. TRBV5-7 is placed among ORFs of uncertain function. The V segment lost 4 bases and the J segment 7 bases; nucleotides outside the gene matches: 8. The CDR3 contains 15 residues. CDR3 protein: CASSPTGGHGQPQHF. The CDR3 coding sequence is TGTGCCAGCAGCCCGACAGGGGGCCACGGGCAGCCCCAGCATTTT.

The chain employs TRBV29-1 and TRBJ2-2, with D perhaps matching TRBD2 (5 bases). The V end was cut by 3 bases, the J end by 5 bases, with 7 bases between. The germline V gene has CDR1 SQVTM and CDR2 ANQGSEA. This CDR3 contains 12 residues. The CDR3 nucleotides read TGCAGCGTTGAGGCGGGTACCGGGGAGCTGTTTTTT. Its translation: CSVEAGTGELFF.

The genes are TRBV6-6 and TRBJ1-6; maybe TRBD1 (5 bases). The V and J ends lost 3 bases and 8 bases respectively, with 14 bases between them. In germline, CDR1 is MNHNY, CDR2 SVGAGI (reference sequence). The CDR3 is 15 amino acids. The chain's CDR3 is CASSYGGWGDSPLHF. CDR3 DNA: TGTGCCAGCAGTTATGGCGGGTGGGGGGATTCACCCCTCCACTTT.

V and J are TRBV5-1 and TRBJ1-1; tentative D call: TRBD1 (6 bases). Germline values: CDR1 SGHRS, CDR2 YFSETQ. The V and J ends lost 4 bases and 2 bases respectively, with 15 bases between them. The CDR3 runs 15 residues. The CDR3 DNA reads as TGCGCCAGCAGCCAGGACGGGACATATAACACTGAAGCTTTCTTT. Its translation: CASSQDGTYNTEAFF.